The 15 T cell receptor beta chains presented below share a single source sample, sequenced in a study of cytomegalovirus exposure and HLA in healthy donors. Primers included in the PCR were 60 Vbeta and 13 Jbeta primers. TCRdb's copy holds only in-frame clones and misses some; the assay was immunoSEQ multiplex PCR. The sample has roughly 150,000 clones, 70% to 80% seen once. The specimen was PBMCs. These receptors were collected from a woman in her thirties or forties in good health and CMV-seronegative.

V and J are TRBV7-9 and TRBJ1-2, with D uncertain. V lost 1 base, J lost 7 bases, and 7 bases lay in between. The germline V gene encodes CDR1 SEHNR and CDR2 FQNEAQ (reference sequence). The CDR3 consists of 12 residues. The CDR3 DNA reads as TGTGCCAGCAGCTTAGGGGGAGGTGGCTACACCTTC. It is translated as CASSLGGGGYTF. The full variable domain, in which reference TRBV7-9 and TRBJ1-2 provide the parts outside the CDR3, is DTGVSQNPRHKITKRGQNVTFRCDPISEHNRLYWYRQTLGQGPEFLTYFQNEAQLEKSRLLSDRFSAERPKGSFSTLEIQRTEQGDSAMYLCASSLGGGGYTFGSGTRLTVV.

This clone showed up just a few times. This chain joins TRBV4-1 and TRBJ2-6, with D unresolved. This CDR3 is 16 amino acids long. From germline, CDR1 is MGHRA and CDR2 YSYEKL. Trimming pared 0 bases from V and 0 bases from J, leaving 6 bases between. The CDR3 DNA reads TGCGCCAGCAGCCAAGACGGTAGCTCTGGGGCCAACGTCCTGACTTTC. Translated, it gives CASSQDGSSGANVLTF.

The chain is built from TRBV5-5 and TRBJ1-1; D is undetermined. The germline V gene has CDR1 SGHKS and CDR2 YYEKEE (reference sequence). V was trimmed by 4 bases and J by 11 bases, leaving 18 bases between them. The CDR3 contains 13 residues. The CDR3 DNA reads TGTGCCAGCAGCCTGGGTGAACGTAGAGGGGCTTTCTTT. Amino acid sequence: CASSLGERRGAFF. Filled out from reference TRBV5-5 and TRBJ1-1, the complete variable domain reads DAGVTQSPTHLIKTRGQQVTLRCSPISGHKSVSWYQQVLGQGPQFIFQYYEKEERGRGNFPDRFSARQFPNYSSELNVNALLLGDSALYLCASSLGERRGAFFGQGTRLTVV.

This clone was observed a handful of times. The CDR3 region is CASSPTGTPSVQYF. As DNA, the CDR3 is TGTGCCAGCAGCCCAACCGGGACACCCTCGGTGCAGTACTTC. The rearrangement links TRBV7-2 to TRBJ2-5; possibly TRBD1 for D (6 bases). The CDR3 spans 14 residues. CDR1 SGHTA and CDR2 FQGNSA come from the germline V gene. V was pared by 5 bases and J by 11 bases, with 21 bases between.

V gene TRBV15 combines with J gene TRBJ2-1, with D unclear. The CDR3 loop spans 14 amino acids. From germline, CDR1 is LNHNV and CDR2 YYDKDF (reference sequence). V shed 0 bases and J shed 9 bases, with 12 bases lying between them. The CDR3 nucleotides read TGTGCCACCAGCAGAGATCGGCTAGTTAGTGAGCAGTTCTTC. Residues: CATSRDRLVSEQFF.

This clone appeared a few times. The chain is built from TRBV6-1 and TRBJ2-7, with D tentatively TRBD2 (5 bases). The CDR3 has 13 residues. The V end was cut by 7 bases, the J end by 2 bases, with 12 bases between. The germline gives CDR1 MNHNS, CDR2 SASEGT. The CDR3 DNA reads as TGTGCCAGCACGTATACCGGGACCTACGAGCAGTACTTC. As protein: CASTYTGTYEQYF.

The rearrangement uses TRBV5-5 and TRBJ1-1; D remains ambiguous. Trimming cost V 0 bases and J 4 bases, with 7 bases left between them. The CDR3 extends over 13 amino acids. Germline-derived CDR1 and CDR2 are SGHKS and YYEKEE (reference sequence). CDR3 residues: CASSLDATTEAFF. CDR3 bases: TGTGCCAGCAGCTTGGACGCTACCACTGAAGCTTTCTTT.

In its sample, this clone was seen a few times. The V call is TRBV11-2, the J call TRBJ2-7, with 9 bases identical to TRBD1. Germline CDR1 is SGHAT and CDR2 is FQNNGV. This CDR3 is 15 amino acids long. Losses at the gene ends were 5 bases for V and 2 bases for J; bases not matched to a gene: 7. The CDR3 spells CASSASGTGPYEQYF. The DNA of the CDR3 is TGTGCCAGCAGCGCCTCCGGGACAGGGCCCTACGAGCAGTACTTC.

The V gene is TRBV30, the J gene TRBJ1-3; D is ambiguous. In germline, CDR1 is GTSNPN, CDR2 SVGIG (reference sequence). V dropped 1 base and J dropped 4 bases, with 5 bases sitting between them. The CDR3 is 12 amino acids. The CDR3 here is CAWSAGGNTIYF. In DNA, the CDR3 is TGTGCCTGGAGTGCTGGCGGAAACACCATATATTTT. Combining the CDR3 with reference TRBV30 and TRBJ1-3 gives the whole variable domain SQTIHQWPATLVQPVGSPLSLECTVEGTSNPNLYWYRQAAGRGLQLLFYSVGIGQISSEVPQNLSASRPQDRQFILSSKKLLLSDSGFYLCAWSAGGNTIYFGEGSWLTVV.

The chain employs TRBV5-1 and TRBJ2-5; 7 bases align to TRBD2. Per germline, CDR1 SGHRS and CDR2 YFSETQ. This CDR3 has 15 amino acids. Trimming took 3 bases from V and 5 from J; bases not matched to a gene: 10. This chain's CDR3 is CASSWGLSAGETQYF. CDR3 nucleotides: TGCGCCAGCAGCTGGGGACTAAGCGCGGGCGAGACCCAGTACTTC.

CDR3 region: CASSPNSYEQYF. Written as DNA, the CDR3 is TGTGCCAGCTCACCTAACTCCTACGAGCAGTACTTC. The chain carries TRBV18 and TRBJ2-7, with D hard to call. V lost 3 bases, J lost 0 bases, and 3 bases lay in between. Per germline, CDR1 KGHSH and CDR2 LQKENI. The length of the CDR3 is 12 residues.

The V and J genes are TRBV28 and TRBJ2-7; the match to TRBD1 covers 7 bases. The CDR3 length is 14 residues. Germline V CDR1 and CDR2: MDHEN, SYDVKM. V shed 2 bases and J 3 bases; nucleotides not matched to a gene: 4. Written as DNA, the CDR3 is TGTGCCAGCAGTTTACCGGACAGGAGCTACGAGCAGTACTTC. Residues: CASSLPDRSYEQYF.

CDR3 sequence reads: CASSALLGTGALYSNQPQHF. The CDR3 DNA follows: TGTGCCAGCAGTGCGCTACTCGGGACAGGGGCCCTTTATAGCAATCAGCCCCAGCATTTT. This chain connects TRBV27 to TRBJ1-5; 10 nucleotides match TRBD1. Trimming removed 5 bases from V and 0 bases from J; junction bases left unmatched: 16. This CDR3 region has 20 residues. Germline CDR1 reads MNHEY; CDR2 reads SMNVEV (reference sequence).

There are a few counts of this clone. This chain connects TRBV7-2 to TRBJ1-4; TRBD1 agrees at 9 bases. This CDR3 comprises 15 residues. Germline V lookup: CDR1 SGHTA, CDR2 FQGNSA. V shed 1 base and J 6 bases; nucleotides not matched to a gene: 3. CDR3 DNA: TGTGCCAGCAGCTTAGGGACAGGGGTGTATGAAAAACTGTTTTTT. Amino acid sequence: CASSLGTGVYEKLFF.

This chain joins TRBV5-1 and TRBJ1-3; D call uncertain. V gave up 0 bases and J gave up 1 base, with 11 bases separating them. CDR1 SGHRS and CDR2 YFSETQ come from the germline V gene. This CDR3 has 16 residues. As DNA, the CDR3 is TGCGCCAGCAGCTTGGGCCCTTGGAGTTCTGGAAACACCATATATTTT. This translates into CASSLGPWSSGNTIYF.